The TCR beta chain described here comes from a study of identical twins. This clonotype was observed a handful of times. The CDR3 has 15 amino acids. CDR1 is LNHNV, CDR2 YYDKDF, per germline (reference sequence). With 1 base removed from V and 3 bases from J, the gap between germline ends came to 13 bases. From the 5' RACE reads, TCRdb called clonotypes with MiXCR, one entry per CDR3 protein. This sample yields some 790,000 distinct CDR3 sequences, of which about 18% are seen a single time; 10% to 15% belongs to the top ten. The same sample was also studied in work on T cells expressing NK-cell markers.

Sequenced sample: PBMCs. The sequence came from a young woman in good health. The genes are TRBV15 and TRBJ2-7; D is perhaps TRBD1 or TRBD2 (6 bases each). In DNA, the CDR3 is TGTGCCACCAGCAGAGTACGGGGGCTCGACTACGAGCAGTACTTC. Translating it yields CATSRVRGLDYEQYF.